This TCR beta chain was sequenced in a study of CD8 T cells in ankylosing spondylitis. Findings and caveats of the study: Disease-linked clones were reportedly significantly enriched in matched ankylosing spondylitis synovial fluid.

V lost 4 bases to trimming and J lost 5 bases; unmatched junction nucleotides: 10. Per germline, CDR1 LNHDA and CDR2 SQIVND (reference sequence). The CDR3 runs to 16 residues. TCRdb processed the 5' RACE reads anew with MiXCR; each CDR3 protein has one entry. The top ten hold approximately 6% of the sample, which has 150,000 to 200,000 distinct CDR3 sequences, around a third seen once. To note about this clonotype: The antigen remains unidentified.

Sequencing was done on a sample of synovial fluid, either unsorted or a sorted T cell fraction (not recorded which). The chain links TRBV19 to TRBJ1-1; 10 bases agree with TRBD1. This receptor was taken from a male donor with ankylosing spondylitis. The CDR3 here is CASSSGTGAKWTEAFF. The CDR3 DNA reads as TGTGCCAGTAGTAGTGGGACAGGGGCCAAGTGGACTGAAGCTTTCTTT.